This T cell receptor beta chain is from a study of control samples from healthy donors and cancer patients. The method was immunoSEQ multiplex PCR; TCRdb's version includes in-frame clones alone and lacks a portion of them. In the table there are approximately 24,000 clones, 80% to 85% of which are singletons. This TCR derives from a man in his sixties with colorectal cancer. The material sequenced was PBMCs.

The CDR3 sequence is CASSELGRWSNSPLHF. The DNA of the CDR3 is TGTGCCAGCAGTGAGCTGGGACGGTGGAGTAATTCACCCCTCCACTTT. This sequence joins TRBV6-1 and TRBJ1-6; a possible D gene is TRBD1 (5 bases). The ends were cut back, 3 bases at V and 6 bases at J, with 15 bases in the middle. The CDR3 length is 16 residues. The germline V gene encodes CDR1 MNHNS and CDR2 SASEGT.